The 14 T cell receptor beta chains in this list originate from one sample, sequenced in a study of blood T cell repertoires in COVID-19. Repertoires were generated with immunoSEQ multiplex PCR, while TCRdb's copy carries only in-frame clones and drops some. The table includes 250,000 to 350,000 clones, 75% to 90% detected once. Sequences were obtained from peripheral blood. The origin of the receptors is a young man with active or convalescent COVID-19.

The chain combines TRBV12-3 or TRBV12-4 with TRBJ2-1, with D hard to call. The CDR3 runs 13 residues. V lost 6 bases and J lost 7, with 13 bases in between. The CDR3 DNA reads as TGTGCCAGCAGATCGAATACGCGGAATGAGCAGTTCTTC. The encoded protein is CASRSNTRNEQFF.

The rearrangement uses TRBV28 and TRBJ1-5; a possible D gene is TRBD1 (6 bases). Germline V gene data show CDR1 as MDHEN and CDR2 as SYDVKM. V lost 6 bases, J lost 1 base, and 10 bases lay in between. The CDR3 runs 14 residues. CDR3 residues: CASRGTGSNQPQHF. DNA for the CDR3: TGTGCCAGCAGGGGTACAGGGAGCAATCAGCCCCAGCATTTT.

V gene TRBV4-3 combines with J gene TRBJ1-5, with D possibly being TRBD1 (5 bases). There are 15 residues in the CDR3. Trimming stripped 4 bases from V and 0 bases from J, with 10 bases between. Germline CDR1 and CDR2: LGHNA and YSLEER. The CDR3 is CASSPGHVSNQPQHF. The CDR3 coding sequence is TGCGCCAGCAGCCCCGGACACGTTAGCAATCAGCCCCAGCATTTT.

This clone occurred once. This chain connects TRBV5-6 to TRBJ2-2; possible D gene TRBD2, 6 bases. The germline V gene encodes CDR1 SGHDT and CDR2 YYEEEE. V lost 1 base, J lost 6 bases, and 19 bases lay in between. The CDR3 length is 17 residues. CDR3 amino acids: CASSLWGDWSDPGELFF. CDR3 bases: TGTGCCAGCAGCTTGTGGGGGGACTGGAGCGATCCCGGGGAGCTGTTTTTT.

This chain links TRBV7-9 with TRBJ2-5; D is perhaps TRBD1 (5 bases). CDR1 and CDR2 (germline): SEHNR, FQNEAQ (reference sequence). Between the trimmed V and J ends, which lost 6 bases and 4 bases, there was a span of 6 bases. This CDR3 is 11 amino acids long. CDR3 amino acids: CASRGPETQYF. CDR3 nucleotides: TGTGCCAGCAGGGGGCCAGAGACCCAGTACTTC.

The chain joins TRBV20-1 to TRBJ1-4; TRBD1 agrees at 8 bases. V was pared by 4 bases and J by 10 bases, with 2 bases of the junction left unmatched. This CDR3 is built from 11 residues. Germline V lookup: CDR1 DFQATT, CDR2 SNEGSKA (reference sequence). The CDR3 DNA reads TGCAGTGCTACGGGACAGGCAAAACTGTTTTTT. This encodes CSATGQAKLFF.

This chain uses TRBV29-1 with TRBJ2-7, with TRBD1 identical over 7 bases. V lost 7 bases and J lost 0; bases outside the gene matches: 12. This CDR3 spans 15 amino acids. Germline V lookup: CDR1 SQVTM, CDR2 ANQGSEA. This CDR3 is CSGINTGDSSYEQYF. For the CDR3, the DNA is TGCAGCGGGATAAATACTGGGGACAGCTCCTACGAGCAGTACTTC.

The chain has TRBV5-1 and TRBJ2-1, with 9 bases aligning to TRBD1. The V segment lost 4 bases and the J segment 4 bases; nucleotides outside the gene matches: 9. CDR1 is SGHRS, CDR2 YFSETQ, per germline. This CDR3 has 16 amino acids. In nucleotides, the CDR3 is TGCGCCAGCAGCCCCGGCGGGACAGGGCTTTACAATGAGCAGTTCTTC. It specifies CASSPGGTGLYNEQFF. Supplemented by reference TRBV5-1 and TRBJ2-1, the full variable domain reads KAGVTQTPRYLIKTRGQQVTLSCSPISGHRSVSWYQQTPGQGLQFLFEYFSETQRNKGNFPGRFSGRQFSNSRSEMNVSTLELGDSALYLCASSPGGTGLYNEQFFGPGTRLTVL.

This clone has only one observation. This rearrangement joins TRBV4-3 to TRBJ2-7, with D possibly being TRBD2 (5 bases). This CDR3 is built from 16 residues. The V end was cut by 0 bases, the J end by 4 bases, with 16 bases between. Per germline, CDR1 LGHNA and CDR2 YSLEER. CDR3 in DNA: TGCGCCAGCAGCCAAGAACGATACTCAGGACTTTACGAGCAGTACTTC. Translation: CASSQERYSGLYEQYF.

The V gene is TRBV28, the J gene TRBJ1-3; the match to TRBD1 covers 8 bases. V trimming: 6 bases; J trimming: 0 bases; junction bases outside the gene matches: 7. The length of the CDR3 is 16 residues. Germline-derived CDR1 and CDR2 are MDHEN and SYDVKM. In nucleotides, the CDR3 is TGTGCCAGCAGAACCGTCAGGGGGCCCTCTGGAAACACCATATATTTT. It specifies CASRTVRGPSGNTIYF.

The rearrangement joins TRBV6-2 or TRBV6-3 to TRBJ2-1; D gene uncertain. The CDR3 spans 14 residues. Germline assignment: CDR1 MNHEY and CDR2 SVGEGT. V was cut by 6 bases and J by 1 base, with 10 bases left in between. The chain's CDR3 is CASSPPNSYNEQFF. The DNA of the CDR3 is TGTGCCAGCAGCCCTCCAAATTCCTACAATGAGCAGTTCTTC.

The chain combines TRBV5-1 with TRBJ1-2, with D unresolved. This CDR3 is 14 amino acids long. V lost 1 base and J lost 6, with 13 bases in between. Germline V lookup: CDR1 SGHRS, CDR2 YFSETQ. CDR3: CASSLNLGRHGYTF. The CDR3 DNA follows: TGCGCCAGCAGCTTGAATCTAGGGAGGCATGGCTACACCTTC.

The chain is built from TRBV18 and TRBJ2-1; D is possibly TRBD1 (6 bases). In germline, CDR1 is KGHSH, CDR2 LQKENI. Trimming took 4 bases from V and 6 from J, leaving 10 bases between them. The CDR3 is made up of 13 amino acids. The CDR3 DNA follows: TGTGCCAGCTCACAAGGGACAACCAATGAGCAGTTCTTC. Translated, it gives CASSQGTTNEQFF.

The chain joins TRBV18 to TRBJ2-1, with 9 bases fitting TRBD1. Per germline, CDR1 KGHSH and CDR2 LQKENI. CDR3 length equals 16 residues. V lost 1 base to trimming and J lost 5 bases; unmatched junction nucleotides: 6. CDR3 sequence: CASSPRRQGVHNEQFF. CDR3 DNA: TGTGCCAGCTCACCACGACGACAGGGGGTTCACAATGAGCAGTTCTTC.